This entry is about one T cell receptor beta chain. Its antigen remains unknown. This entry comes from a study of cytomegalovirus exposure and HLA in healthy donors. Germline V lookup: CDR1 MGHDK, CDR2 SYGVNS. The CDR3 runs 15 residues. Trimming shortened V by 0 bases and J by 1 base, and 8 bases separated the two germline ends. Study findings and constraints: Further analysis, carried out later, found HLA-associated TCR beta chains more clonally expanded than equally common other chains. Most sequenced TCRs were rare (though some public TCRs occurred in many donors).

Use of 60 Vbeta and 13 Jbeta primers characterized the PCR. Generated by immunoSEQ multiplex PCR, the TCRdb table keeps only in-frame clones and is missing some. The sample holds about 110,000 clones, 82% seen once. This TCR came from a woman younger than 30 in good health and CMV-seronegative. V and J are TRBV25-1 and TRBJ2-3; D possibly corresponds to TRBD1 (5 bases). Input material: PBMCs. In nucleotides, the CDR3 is TGTGCCAGCAGTGAATATGGGGCTGGCACAGATACGCAGTATTTT. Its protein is CASSEYGAGTDTQYF.